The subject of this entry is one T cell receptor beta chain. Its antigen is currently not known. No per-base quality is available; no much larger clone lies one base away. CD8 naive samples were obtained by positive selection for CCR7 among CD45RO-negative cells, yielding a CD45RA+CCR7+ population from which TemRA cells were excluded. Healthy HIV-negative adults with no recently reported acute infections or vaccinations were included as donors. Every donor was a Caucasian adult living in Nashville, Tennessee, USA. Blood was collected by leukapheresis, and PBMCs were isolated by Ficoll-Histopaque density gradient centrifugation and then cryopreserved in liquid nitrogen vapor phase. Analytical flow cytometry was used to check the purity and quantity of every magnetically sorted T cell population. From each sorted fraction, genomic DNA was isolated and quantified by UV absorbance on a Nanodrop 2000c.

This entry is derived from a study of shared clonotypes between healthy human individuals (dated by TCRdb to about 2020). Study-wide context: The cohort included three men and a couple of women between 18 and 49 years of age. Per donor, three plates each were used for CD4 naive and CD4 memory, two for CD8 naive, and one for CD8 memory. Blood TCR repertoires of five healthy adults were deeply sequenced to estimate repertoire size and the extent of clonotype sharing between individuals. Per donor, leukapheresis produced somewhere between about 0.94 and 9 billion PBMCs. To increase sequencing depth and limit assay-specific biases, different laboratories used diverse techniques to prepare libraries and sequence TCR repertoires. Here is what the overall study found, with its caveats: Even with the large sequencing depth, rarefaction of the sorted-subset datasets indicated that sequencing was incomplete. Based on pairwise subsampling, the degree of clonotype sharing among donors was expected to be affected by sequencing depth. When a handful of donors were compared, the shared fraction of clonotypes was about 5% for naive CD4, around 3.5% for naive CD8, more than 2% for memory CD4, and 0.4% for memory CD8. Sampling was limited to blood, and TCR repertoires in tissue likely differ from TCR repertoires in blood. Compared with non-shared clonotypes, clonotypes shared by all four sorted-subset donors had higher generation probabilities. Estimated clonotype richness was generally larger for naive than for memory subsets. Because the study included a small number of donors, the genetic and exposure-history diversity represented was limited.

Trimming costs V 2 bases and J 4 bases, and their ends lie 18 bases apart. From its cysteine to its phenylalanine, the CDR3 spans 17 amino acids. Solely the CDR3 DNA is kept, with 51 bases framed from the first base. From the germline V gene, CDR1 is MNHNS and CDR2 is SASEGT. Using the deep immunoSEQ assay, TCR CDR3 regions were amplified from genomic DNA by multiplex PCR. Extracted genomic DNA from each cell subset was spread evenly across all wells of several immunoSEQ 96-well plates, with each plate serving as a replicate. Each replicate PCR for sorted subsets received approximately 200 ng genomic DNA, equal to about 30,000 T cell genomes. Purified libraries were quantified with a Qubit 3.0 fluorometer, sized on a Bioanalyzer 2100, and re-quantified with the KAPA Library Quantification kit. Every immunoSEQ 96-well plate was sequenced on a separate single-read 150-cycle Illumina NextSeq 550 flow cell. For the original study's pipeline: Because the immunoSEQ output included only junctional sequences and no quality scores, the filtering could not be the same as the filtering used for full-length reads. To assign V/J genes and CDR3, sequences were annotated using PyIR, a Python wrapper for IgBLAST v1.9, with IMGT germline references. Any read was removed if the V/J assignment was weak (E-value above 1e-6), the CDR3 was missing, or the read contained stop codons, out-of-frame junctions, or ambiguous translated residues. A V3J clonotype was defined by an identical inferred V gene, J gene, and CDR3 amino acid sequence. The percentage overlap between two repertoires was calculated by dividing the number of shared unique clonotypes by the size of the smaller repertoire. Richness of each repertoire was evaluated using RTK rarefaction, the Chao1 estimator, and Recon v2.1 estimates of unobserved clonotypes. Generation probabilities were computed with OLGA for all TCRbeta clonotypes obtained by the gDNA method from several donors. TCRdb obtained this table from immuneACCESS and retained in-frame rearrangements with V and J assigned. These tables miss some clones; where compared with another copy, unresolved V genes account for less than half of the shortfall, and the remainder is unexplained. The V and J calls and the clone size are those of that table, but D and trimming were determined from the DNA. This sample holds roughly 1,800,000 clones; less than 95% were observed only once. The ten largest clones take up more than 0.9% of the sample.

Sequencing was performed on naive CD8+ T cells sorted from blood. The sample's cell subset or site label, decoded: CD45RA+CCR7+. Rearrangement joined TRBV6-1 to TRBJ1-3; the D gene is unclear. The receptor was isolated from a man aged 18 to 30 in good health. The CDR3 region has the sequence CASSEYSQVVYGNTIYF. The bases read TGTGCCAGCAGTGAATATTCGCAAGTGGTCTACGGAAACACCATATATTTT.